This is a list of T cell receptor beta chains from one sample in a study of T cells after yellow fever vaccination. TCRdb reprocessed the 5' RACE reads with MiXCR, giving one entry per CDR3 protein. The data show about 500,000 distinct CDR3 sequences, with about a sixth seen just once and around 15% held by the top ten. Material: PBMCs, obtained less than 6 days after the first yellow fever vaccination. These receptors were taken from a man younger than 35 who received the YFV17D yellow fever vaccine. The CDR3 runs from the conserved cysteine through the conserved F or W. The D gene is left open where the match is weak. Only part of the rows carry a size: once, few, many, or a class if the clone is expanded.

D,J,size,V,DNA,CDR3
-,TRBJ1-2,-,TRBV11-2,TGTGCCAGCAGCCCCGGACAGTTCTTTAACTATGGCTACACCTTC,CASSPGQFFNYGYTF
-,TRBJ2-1,-,TRBV4-3,TGCGCCAGCAGCCAAGATCTCAACTGGGGCGTCTCCTACAATGAGCAGTTCTTC,CASSQDLNWGVSYNEQFF
-,TRBJ1-1,once,TRBV6-6,TGTGCCAGCAGTCCCTCGGAGTTCACTGAAGCTTTCTTT,CASSPSEFTEAFF
TRBD2,TRBJ2-3,few,TRBV5-4,TGTGCCAGCAGCCTAGCGGGGGTTAGAGCAGATACGCAGTATTTT,CASSLAGVRADTQYF
-,TRBJ2-1,few,TRBV12-3/TRBV12-4,TGTGCCAGCAGTTTAGGTTCCAGGGGCAATGAGCAGTTCTTC,CASSLGSRGNEQFF
-,TRBJ1-5,few,TRBV6-1,TGTGCCAGCAGGACGTTCTCGGACAATCAGCCCCAGCATTTT,CASRTFSDNQPQHF
TRBD2,TRBJ2-3,-,TRBV12-3/TRBV12-4,TGTGCCAGCCGATTACGGGGGGCAGATACGCAGTATTTT,CASRLRGADTQYF
-,TRBJ2-1,-,TRBV7-2,TGTGCCAGCAGGCGTGGGGGGCCCGACAATGAGCAGTTCTTC,CASRRGGPDNEQFF
TRBD1,TRBJ2-2,-,TRBV24-1,TGTGCCACCAGTGACACGGACAGGGGGACCGGGGAGCTGTTTTTT,CATSDTDRGTGELFF
TRBD1,TRBJ1-1,-,TRBV4-1,TGCGCCAGCAGCCAAGCCGGGACAGGGGCGTTTGAAGCTTTCTTT,CASSQAGTGAFEAFF
-,TRBJ1-1,-,TRBV5-5,TGTGCCAGCAGCTGGCTTTCTAACACTGAAGCTTTCTTT,CASSWLSNTEAFF
-,TRBJ1-1,-,TRBV7-2,TGTGCCAGCAGCTGGGCGGAGAACACTGAAGCTTTCTTT,CASSWAENTEAFF
-,TRBJ1-6,-,TRBV5-6,TGTGCCAGCAGCTTGGTAACAGCTTCACCCCTCCACTTT,CASSLVTASPLHF
-,TRBJ2-5,-,TRBV4-3,TGCGCCAGCAGCCAGAACGGACAGCAAGAGACCCAGTACTTC,CASSQNGQQETQYF
TRBD2,TRBJ2-1,many,TRBV10-3,TGTGCCATCACCCAGCGGGGGGGCTCCCACAATGAGCAGTTCTTC,CAITQRGGSHNEQFF
-,TRBJ1-2,-,TRBV28,TGTGCCAGCAGATTCCACCCGAATAACTATGGCTACACCTTC,CASRFHPNNYGYTF
-,TRBJ1-1,-,TRBV16,TGTGCCAGCAGCCGGTCCCTCACAGGGAACACTGAAGCTTTCTTT,CASSRSLTGNTEAFF
TRBD1,TRBJ1-6,few,TRBV6-2/TRBV6-3,TGTGCCAGCAATGATCCGGACAGGAGCTATAATTCACCCCTCCACTTT,CASNDPDRSYNSPLHF
-,TRBJ1-5,few,TRBV28,TGTGCCAGCAGTTTTTATAGCCAGCCCCAGCATTTT,CASSFYSQPQHF
-,TRBJ2-3,-,TRBV6-4,TGTGCCAGCAGTGACCTCTGCCCAAGCGGAAGCACAGATACGCAGTATTTT,CASSDLCPSGSTDTQYF
TRBD2,TRBJ2-2,many,TRBV20-1,TGCAGTGCCCCCCGTAGCGGGGCGAACACCGGGGAGCTGTTTTTT,CSAPRSGANTGELFF
-,TRBJ2-5,-,TRBV7-2,TGTGCCAGCAGCTTATGGAGAGCGGAAGAGACCCAGTACTTC,CASSLWRAEETQYF